This T cell receptor beta chain appears in the sequencing data of a study of blood T cell repertoires in COVID-19. Authors' analysis steps: Reference gene primer amplification yielded estimated nucleated cell counts. Only in-frame clones appear in the TCRdb table, and some are missing; sequencing was by immunoSEQ multiplex PCR. V and J calls and clone size come straight from that table; D and trimming were deduced from the DNA. Among approximately 400,000 clones listed, 88% were seen once. Enrollment of patients from Seattle took place during active infection, with longitudinal follow-up. In germline, CDR1 is GTSNPN, CDR2 SVGIG (reference sequence). The CDR3 extends over 12 amino acids. Between the trimmed V and J ends, which lost 0 bases and 9 bases, there was a span of 11 bases.

The chain uses TRBV30 and TRBJ1-2; D is perhaps TRBD1 (5 bases). The sequence derives from a woman in her forties or fifties with COVID-19, enrolled during active disease. The specimen sequenced was peripheral blood. Written as DNA, the CDR3 is TGTGCCTGGAGTGTGGGGGGTTGGCGCTACACCTTC. Translated: CAWSVGGWRYTF.